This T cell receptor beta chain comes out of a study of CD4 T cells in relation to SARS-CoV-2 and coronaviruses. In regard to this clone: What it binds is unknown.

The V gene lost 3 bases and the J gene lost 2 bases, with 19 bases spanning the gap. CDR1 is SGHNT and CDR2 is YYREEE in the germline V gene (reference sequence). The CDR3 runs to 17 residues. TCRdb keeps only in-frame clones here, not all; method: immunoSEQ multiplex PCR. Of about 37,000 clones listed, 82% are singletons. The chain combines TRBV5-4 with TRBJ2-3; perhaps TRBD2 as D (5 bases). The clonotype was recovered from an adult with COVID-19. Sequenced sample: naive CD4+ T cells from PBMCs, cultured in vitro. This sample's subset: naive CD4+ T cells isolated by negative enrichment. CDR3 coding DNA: TGTGCCAGCAGCTCCCCTTTAGGGAGTAGTAACACAGATACGCAGTATTTT. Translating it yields CASSSPLGSSNTDTQYF.